This T cell receptor beta chain was recorded in a study of cytomegalovirus exposure and HLA in healthy donors. Overall study results and limits: Presence/absence results assume similar sequencing depth per donor, which may not hold.

The germline CDR1 and CDR2 sequences are SGDLS and YYNGEE. The junction had 7 bases not matched to a gene; V was cut back by 6 bases and J by 2 bases. The CDR3 totals 15 residues. The primer mix had 60 Vbeta and 13 Jbeta primers. The table came from immunoSEQ multiplex PCR; TCRdb's copy has only in-frame clones and leaves some out. The table has about 130,000 clones, 65% to 80% seen once. About this clone: Its antigen is currently unknown. Other DNA variants within this sample encode the same CDR3.

The V call is TRBV9, the J call TRBJ2-2, with 7 bases lining up with TRBD2. The receptor comes from a human donor in good health. What was sequenced was PBMCs. The CDR3 sequence is CASTEVAGNTGELFF. CDR3 nucleotide sequence: TGTGCCAGCACCGAGGTAGCGGGCAACACCGGGGAGCTGTTTTTT. The full variable domain, with the rest looked up from reference TRBV9 and TRBJ2-2, is DSGVTQTPKHLITATGQRVTLRCSPRSGDLSVYWYQQSLDQGLQFLIQYYNGEERAKGNILERFSAQQFPDLHSELNLSSLELGDSALYFCASTEVAGNTGELFFGEGSRLTVL.